The present TCR beta chain was sequenced within a study of T cell changes during pregnancy in multiple sclerosis. The method was immunoSEQ multiplex PCR; TCRdb's version includes in-frame clones alone and lacks a portion of them. The table has about 55,000 clones, just under 90% seen once. V shed 7 bases, J shed 2 bases, and the junction held 2 bases outside the gene matches. The CDR3 covers 12 residues. CDR1 is SQVTM, CDR2 ANQGSEA, per germline. This clonotype was obtained from a female donor with multiple sclerosis, enrolled in a pregnancy study. The source material was CD4+ T cells from peripheral blood mononuclear cells, sampled in the first trimester of pregnancy. V gene TRBV29-1 combines with J gene TRBJ2-5; 9 bases map to TRBD1. CDR3 in amino acids: CSAGTGQETQYF. The CDR3 region has the DNA TGCAGCGCCGGGACAGGGCAAGAGACCCAGTACTTC. Full variable domain (remainder filled in from reference TRBV29-1 and TRBJ2-5): SAVISQKPSRDICQRGTSLTIQCQVDSQVTMMFWYRQQPGQSLTLIATANQGSEATYESGFVIDKFPISRPNLTFSTLTVSNMSPEDSSIYLCSAGTGQETQYFGPGTRLLVL.